The 12 T cell receptor beta chains given below trace back to one sample, sequenced in a study of neurological immune-mediated disorders. MiXCR was run by TCRdb on the 5' RACE reads, yielding one entry per CDR3 protein. The repertoire has approximately 41,000 distinct CDR3 sequences, 13% to 15% of them found once; the top ten carry less than 4.5%. Sample: CD4+ T cells from blood. All receptors derive from a woman aged 60 to 75 with HTLV-1-associated myelopathy (HAM/TSP).

The chain links TRBV3-1 to TRBJ2-7, with D uncertain. The germline CDR1 and CDR2 sequences are LGHDT and YNNKEL (reference sequence). Trimming left V 4 bases short and J 0 bases short, with 13 bases between. CDR3 size: 15 residues. This CDR3 reads CASSRAPGDSYEQYF. The CDR3 DNA reads TGTGCCAGCAGCCGCGCCCCTGGGGACTCCTACGAGCAGTACTTC.

This clonotype was seen many times. One end of the junction varies from germline; a read error may be responsible. The rearrangement uses TRBV5-1 and TRBJ2-3; a possible D gene is TRBD1 (5 bases). Germline V gives CDR1 SGHRS, CDR2 YFSETQ. This CDR3 contains 12 residues. The chain's CDR3 is CASSLESDSRNF. The CDR3 DNA reads TGCGCCAGCAGCTTGGAATCCGACAGTAGAAATTTT.

This clonotype was counted ten times or more. A read error may be the cause here, since a much bigger clone is one base away. The gene calls are TRBV20-1 and TRBJ2-7; 13 bases are shared with TRBD2. V gave up 5 bases and J gave up 8 bases; unmatched junction bases: 6. Germline V gene sequence: CDR1 DFQATT, CDR2 SNEGSKA (reference sequence). The CDR3 sequence is 13 residues long. The CDR3 loop reads CSASGLAGAKQYF. CDR3 coding DNA: TGCAGTGCTTCCGGACTAGCGGGGGCCAAGCAGTACTTC.

This clonotype was observed many times. This rearrangement joins TRBV5-1 to TRBJ1-1; the D gene is possibly TRBD1 (5 bases). Deletions cut 0 bases from V and 3 bases from J, with 9 bases between. Germline CDR1 reads SGHRS; CDR2 reads YFSETQ. The CDR3 spans 14 residues. The CDR3 DNA reads as TGCGCCAGCAGCTTGGAGGGGCCTCACACTGAAGCTTTCTTT. Protein product: CASSLEGPHTEAFF.

There are many counts of this clonotype. The chain carries TRBV7-9 and TRBJ1-2, with TRBD1 as a possible D gene (5 bases). CDR1 is SEHNR, CDR2 FQNEAQ, per germline (reference sequence). Trimming cost V 1 base and J 3 bases, with 9 bases left between them. This CDR3 contains 14 residues. The CDR3 coding sequence is TGTGCCAGCAGCTTAGAGGGGAGGGACTATGGCTACACCTTC. This sequence encodes CASSLEGRDYGYTF.

At least ten counts were recorded for this clonotype. The J gene is TRBJ2-7, the V gene TRBV2, with TRBD2 matching over 8 bases. The CDR3 length is 16 residues. Germline-derived CDR1 and CDR2 are SNHLY and FYNNEI. V shed 6 bases, J shed 0 bases, and the junction held 10 bases outside the gene matches. The CDR3 DNA reads as TGTGCCAGCAGGGGGGGTCGTAGCGGGGTCTCCTACGAGCAGTACTTC. The encoded protein is CASRGGRSGVSYEQYF.

This clonotype was recorded many times. V and J are TRBV5-1 and TRBJ2-7, with 11 bases that match TRBD1. The trim removed 9 bases at V and 3 bases at J, leaving 5 bases unmatched. Germline loops: CDR1 SGHRS, CDR2 YFSETQ. The CDR3 consists of 13 residues. CDR3 coding DNA: TGCGCCACCGGGACAGGGGGAGGCTACGAGCAGTACTTC. Amino acid sequence: CATGTGGGYEQYF.

The chain combines TRBV7-9 with TRBJ2-7, with D tentatively TRBD2 (5 bases). The CDR3 runs 13 residues. Germline V CDR1 and CDR2: SEHNR, FQNEAQ (reference sequence). V was clipped by 1 base and J by 9 bases, with 13 bases between them. CDR3 region: CASSLEGGRRQYF. CDR3 bases: TGTGCCAGCAGCTTAGAAGGAGGTCGGCGGCAGTACTTC.

This clonotype has only one observation. A read error may account for a junction end that differs from germline. This sequence joins TRBV20-1 and TRBJ2-5, with 8 bases matching TRBD1. From germline, CDR1 is DFQATT and CDR2 SNEGSKA (reference sequence). The CDR3 extends over 13 amino acids. The CDR3, as DNA: TGCAGTGCTACGACAGGGGTGGGAGAGACGCAGTACTTC. It yields the protein CSATTGVGETQYF.

This clonotype occurred many times. The CDR3 nucleotides read TGTGCCAGCAGCGGACAGGGGGACGAGCAGTACTTC. Protein product: CASSGQGDEQYF. This chain links TRBV11-3 with TRBJ2-7; 10 bases are a match to TRBD1. This CDR3 is 12 amino acids long. Trimming removed 5 bases from V and 5 bases from J; junction bases left unmatched: 0. Germline-derived CDR1 and CDR2 are SGHNT and YENEEA.

The chain recombines TRBV20-1 with TRBJ1-3; D is undetermined. The CDR3 is 17 amino acids. The V and J ends lost 4 bases and 6 bases respectively, with 25 bases between them. From germline, CDR1 is DFQATT and CDR2 SNEGSKA (reference sequence). As DNA, the CDR3 is TGCAGTGCTACTGGTCGGAGGAGAGAATCCTCGGTAAACACCATATATTTT. This sequence encodes CSATGRRRESSVNTIYF.

This clonotype was seen ten or more times. The V call is TRBV4-1, the J call TRBJ1-2, with D possibly matching TRBD1 (6 bases). CDR3 size: 13 residues. Trimming shortened V by 1 base and J by 14 bases, and 17 bases separated the two germline ends. Germline CDR1 is MGHRA and CDR2 is YSYEKL. The CDR3 coding sequence is TGCGCCAGCAGCCAAGGAAGGGGGGAAGTTGAAACCTTC. Translating gives CASSQGRGEVETF.